This passage covers 5 T cell receptor beta chains from one sample sequenced in a study of graft-versus-host responses after intestinal transplantation. The repertoire was sequenced with immunoSEQ multiplex PCR; TCRdb's copy has only in-frame clones and lacks some. The sample holds 15,000 to 20,000 clones, roughly a third seen once. Sequencing was performed on alloreactive CD4+ T cells from a mixed lymphocyte reaction culture, taken before transplantation. The subset here: CFSE-low proliferating T cells sorted from approximately 6-day pre-transplant mixed lymphocyte reaction (GvH or HvG direction). Every receptor here comes from a human patient who was an organ donor for intestinal transplantation.

The sample holds a few counts of this clone. The chain carries TRBV29-1 and TRBJ2-4, with a weak D call TRBD2 (7 bases). Trimming shortened V by 7 bases and J by 1 base, and 11 bases separated the two germline ends. The CDR3 is made up of 13 amino acids. In germline, CDR1 is SQVTM, CDR2 ANQGSEA. CDR3 sequence reads: CSAGGPAKNIQYF. Here the CDR3 DNA reads TGCAGCGCCGGGGGGCCGGCCAAAAACATTCAGTACTTC.

The J gene is TRBJ1-2, the V gene TRBV20-1, with D unresolved. Germline CDR1 DFQATT, CDR2 SNEGSKA (reference sequence). Trimming took 2 bases from V and 2 from J, leaving 3 bases between them. CDR3 length equals 11 residues. The CDR3 protein is CSARKNYGYTF. In DNA form, the CDR3 reads TGCAGTGCTAGAAAAAACTATGGCTACACCTTC.

The V call is TRBV5-1, the J call TRBJ1-3; no clear D. This CDR3 is built from 14 residues. V was trimmed by 4 bases and J by 3 bases, leaving 11 bases between them. Germline V gene sequence: CDR1 SGHRS, CDR2 YFSETQ. The CDR3 reads CASSLGTGGNTIYF. The CDR3 DNA reads TGCGCCAGCAGCCTCGGCACCGGTGGAAACACCATATATTTT.

This clone has a handful of counts. This rearrangement joins TRBV7-4 to TRBJ1-1; D gene unclear. Germline V gene sequence: CDR1 SGHVT, CDR2 SQSDAQ. V was pared by 2 bases and J by 6 bases, with 13 bases between. This CDR3 is 14 amino acids long. CDR3 coding DNA: TGTGCCAGCAGCTTAAGGACCTCCGCCCCTGAAGCTTTCTTT. Its protein product is CASSLRTSAPEAFF.

Judged by abundance, this clone is medium-sized. The rearrangement uses TRBV6-1 and TRBJ2-2; TRBD1 agrees at 9 bases. The CDR3 has 16 amino acids. V trimming: 4 bases; J trimming: 1 base; junction bases outside the gene matches: 4. Germline-derived CDR1 and CDR2 are MNHNS and SASEGT. The CDR3 coding sequence is TGTGCCAGCAGTGCCCTGGGACAGGGGAACACCGGGGAGCTGTTTTTT. It translates to CASSALGQGNTGELFF.